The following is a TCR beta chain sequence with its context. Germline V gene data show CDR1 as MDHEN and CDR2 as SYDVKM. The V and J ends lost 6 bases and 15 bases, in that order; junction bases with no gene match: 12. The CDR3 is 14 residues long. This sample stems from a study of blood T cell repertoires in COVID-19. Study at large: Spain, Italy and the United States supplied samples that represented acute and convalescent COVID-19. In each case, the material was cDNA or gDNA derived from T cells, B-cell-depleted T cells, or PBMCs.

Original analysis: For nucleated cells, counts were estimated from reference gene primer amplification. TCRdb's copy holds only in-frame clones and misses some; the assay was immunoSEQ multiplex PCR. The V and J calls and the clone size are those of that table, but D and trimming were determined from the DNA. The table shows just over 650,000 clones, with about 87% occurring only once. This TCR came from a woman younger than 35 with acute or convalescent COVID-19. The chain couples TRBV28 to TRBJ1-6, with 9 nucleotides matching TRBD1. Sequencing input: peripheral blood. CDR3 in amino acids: CASRATGGANHLHF. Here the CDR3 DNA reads TGTGCCAGCAGGGCTACAGGGGGCGCAAACCACCTCCACTTT.